The 8 T cell receptor beta chains given below trace back to one sample, sequenced in a study of identifying expanded T cells in peripheral blood (dated by TCRdb to about 2019). The library was prepared using the immunoSEQ multiplex PCR assay. Drawn from immuneACCESS, this table holds only the in-frame rearrangements with V and J called that TCRdb kept. Clones are partly lost; checked studies trace under half to an unresolved V gene and leave the rest unexplained. Within this sample are 120,000 or so clones, with 84% of them counted one time only. The ten largest clones take up approximately 3% of the sample. Sequences were obtained from blood. These receptors all stem from a person between 18 and 70 years old in good health.

This clone was seen only once. In nucleotides, the CDR3 is TGTGCCAGCAGCATAGGACAGGGCTCTGGAAACACCATATATTTT. Translated: CASSIGQGSGNTIYF. The J gene is TRBJ1-3, the V gene TRBV9; 8 bases line up with TRBD1. V gave up 4 bases and J gave up 0 bases; unmatched junction bases: 3. Germline CDR1 SGDLS, CDR2 YYNGEE. The CDR3 spans 15 residues.

CDR3 bases: TGTGCCAGCAGTTTGGGGGCTTCCTACGAGCAGTACTTC. This translates into CASSLGASYEQYF. V gene TRBV27 combines with J gene TRBJ2-7; tentatively, D is TRBD1 (6 bases). This CDR3 is 13 amino acids long. V was pared by 3 bases and J by 1 base, with 7 bases between. Germline values: CDR1 MNHEY, CDR2 SMNVEV (reference sequence).

The J gene is TRBJ1-1, the V gene TRBV6-5; no reliable D call. The CDR3 runs 15 residues. Germline V gives CDR1 MNHEY, CDR2 SVGAGI. Trimming cost V 0 bases and J 5 bases, with 13 bases left between them. In DNA, the CDR3 is TGTGCCAGCAGTTACTCCGGGCTCCTCCCGACTGAAGCTTTCTTT. It yields the protein CASSYSGLLPTEAFF.

This rearrangement joins TRBV7-9 to TRBJ1-1; TRBD1 matches 11 bases. J was trimmed by 5 bases and V by 0 bases; bases with no gene match: 2. The CDR3 consists of 15 residues. Germline V gene sequence: CDR1 SEHNR, CDR2 FQNEAQ (reference sequence). The CDR3 loop is CASSLAGQGGTEAFF. CDR3 bases: TGTGCCAGCAGCTTAGCGGGACAGGGGGGAACTGAAGCTTTCTTT.

The chain links TRBV29-1 to TRBJ2-1, with D possibly TRBD1 on 5 matching bases. Germline-derived CDR1 and CDR2 are SQVTM and ANQGSEA. The CDR3 extends over 12 amino acids. Deletions cut 2 bases from V and 15 bases from J, with 17 bases between. The CDR3 DNA follows: TGCAGCGTTGAACCTGGGGCCCCACCCCGGTTCTTC. Its protein product is CSVEPGAPPRFF.

This clone has a single count. The chain carries TRBV7-2 and TRBJ2-7, with no clear D. V was clipped by 5 bases and J by 7 bases, with 24 bases between them. Looked up from germline, CDR1 is SGHTA and CDR2 is FQGNSA. The CDR3 contains 16 residues. Here the CDR3 DNA reads TGTGCCAGCAGCCCACCACGTTCAGCAGGTTGGCATGAGCAGTACTTC. Its translation: CASSPPRSAGWHEQYF.

V and J are TRBV6-6 and TRBJ2-7; 9 bases fit TRBD1. Germline loops: CDR1 MNHNY, CDR2 SVGAGI (reference sequence). J gave up 4 bases and V 6 bases, and 13 bases lay outside the gene matches. There are 16 residues in the CDR3. The CDR3 sequence: CASRLMTGTGKYEQYF. Written as DNA, the CDR3 is TGTGCCAGCAGATTAATGACCGGGACAGGGAAATACGAGCAGTACTTC.

The gene calls are TRBV7-9 and TRBJ1-4, with TRBD1 identical over 8 bases. The CDR3 consists of 15 residues. Germline CDR1 is SEHNR and CDR2 is FQNEAQ (reference sequence). The V and J ends lost 5 bases and 5 bases, in that order; junction bases with no gene match: 7. The CDR3 nucleotides read TGTGCCAGCAGCCACCACACAGGGGGGAATGAAAAACTGTTTTTT. Translating it yields CASSHHTGGNEKLFF.